Included here is one TCR beta chain sequence, with context. The data derive from a study of blood T cell repertoires in COVID-19. Study at large: The United States, Italy and Spain were the sources of the acute and convalescent COVID-19 samples. The cDNA or gDNA used as material had been derived from T cells, B-cell-depleted T cells, or PBMCs.

Study processing details: How many nucleated cells were present was estimated from reference gene primer amplification. Measured with immunoSEQ multiplex PCR; TCRdb has only the in-frame clones, and not every one. That table is the source of V, J and clone size, and D and trimming were worked out from the DNA. The sample carries about 220,000 clones, approximately 84% recorded once. The receptor comes from a woman in her thirties who had recovered from COVID-19. Sequencing input: peripheral blood.

The CDR3 region is CASSMNLRSGANVLTF. The DNA for the CDR3 is TGTGCCAGTAGTATGAACCTGAGATCTGGGGCCAACGTCCTGACTTTC. The V gene is TRBV19, the J gene TRBJ2-6; D is undetermined. The CDR3 is made up of 16 amino acids. Germline V gene data show CDR1 as LNHDA and CDR2 as SQIVND (reference sequence). The V end was cut by 3 bases, the J end by 1 base, with 10 bases between.